The clone carrying this TCR beta chain was counted once. The data stem from a study of blood T cell repertoires in COVID-19. Profiling relied on immunoSEQ multiplex PCR, and the TCRdb table lists in-frame clones only, not all of them. The table has a few hundred thousand clones, 83% seen once; the top ten hold 1.3%. Germline V gene lookup returns CDR1 MDHEN and CDR2 SYDVKM. V was trimmed by 6 bases and J by 4 bases, leaving 6 bases between them. The CDR3 totals 11 residues. V usage is TRBV28 and J usage is TRBJ2-5; no clear D gene. The TCR comes from a woman younger than 45 with COVID-19, enrolled during active disease. Sequencing input: peripheral blood. The CDR3 DNA is TGTGCCAGCAGCTGGCTAGAGACCCAGTACTTC. Its protein is CASSWLETQYF. The entire variable domain, with the rest obtained from reference TRBV28 and TRBJ2-5, is as follows: DVKVTQSSRYLVKRTGEKVFLECVQDMDHENMFWYRQDPGLGLRLIYFSYDVKMKEKGDIPEGYSVSREKKERFSLILESASTNQTSMYLCASSWLETQYFGPGTRLLVL.